Below, one TCR beta chain is given with its context. Its antigen remains unidentified. These data originate in a study of T cell clonotyping in hematopoietic cell transplantation. General study results and limits: No sorting was done, leaving CD4 and CD8 contributions mixed.

Profiled with immunoSEQ multiplex PCR; TCRdb holds only in-frame clones, not every one. Of 10,000 to 15,000 clones listed, 90% are singletons. V lost 2 bases, J lost 9 bases, and 17 bases lay in between. CDR1 and CDR2 (germline): WSHSY, SAAADI. The CDR3 has 15 residues. The rearrangement links TRBV10-2 to TRBJ1-5; D uncertain. Sequenced sample: peripheral blood mononuclear cells. The sequence was obtained from a man aged 30 to 45 in good health. Some clones in this sample may be carry-over from other donors' samples. Here the CDR3 DNA reads TGCGCCAGCAGTGAGAGTGGTGGAAGAGTTCGGCCCCAGCATTTT. The encoded protein is CASSESGGRVRPQHF.